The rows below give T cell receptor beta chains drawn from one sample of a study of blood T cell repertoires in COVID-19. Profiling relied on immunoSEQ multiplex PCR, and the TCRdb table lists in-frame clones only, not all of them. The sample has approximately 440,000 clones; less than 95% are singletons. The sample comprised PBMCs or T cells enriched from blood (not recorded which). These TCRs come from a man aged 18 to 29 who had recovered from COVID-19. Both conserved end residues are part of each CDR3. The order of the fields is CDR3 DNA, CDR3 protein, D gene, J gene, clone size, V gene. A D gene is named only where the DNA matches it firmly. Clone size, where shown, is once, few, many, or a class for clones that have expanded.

TGTGCCAGCAGCTTAGGGGACTTCGGGGGGCACACTGAAGCTTTCTTT	CASSLGDFGGHTEAFF	-	TRBJ1-1	-	TRBV11-3
TGTGCCAGCAGCCAAGACTGGAGCTCCTACGAGCAGTACTTC	CASSQDWSSYEQYF	-	TRBJ2-7	-	TRBV3-1/TRBV3-2
TGCAGTGCTAGTAAGACTCTCCTAAGGTACGAGCAGTACTTC	CSASKTLLRYEQYF	-	TRBJ2-7	-	TRBV20-1
TGTGCCAGTCAATTGCAGGGGATTAACTATGGCTACACCTTC	CASQLQGINYGYTF	-	TRBJ1-2	-	TRBV11-3
TGTGCCAGCAATGTGGACAGGGGGCATCAGCCCCAGCATTTT	CASNVDRGHQPQHF	TRBD1	TRBJ1-5	-	TRBV2
TGCGCCAGCAGCCAAGCGGGACTTAACTATGGCTACACCTTC	CASSQAGLNYGYTF	-	TRBJ1-2	-	TRBV4-1
TGTGCCAGCAGCCCGGGACAGGGTCAAGAGACCCAGTACTTC	CASSPGQGQETQYF	TRBD1	TRBJ2-5	few	TRBV7-9
TGTGCCAGCAGCTTCCCCCCAGGGGGGACCAACTATGGCTACACCTTC	CASSFPPGGTNYGYTF	TRBD1	TRBJ1-2	-	TRBV5-8
TGTGCCAGCAGCCCGGGTGGTAGCGGGGGCGAGACCCAGTACTTC	CASSPGGSGGETQYF	TRBD2	TRBJ2-5	-	TRBV7-9
TGTGCCAGCAGGCGGGGGAACGAAGCTTTCTTT	CASRRGNEAFF	-	TRBJ1-1	-	TRBV28
TGTGCCAGCAGACCACAGCCGGGACAGGGGCGCTACGAGCAGTACTTC	CASRPQPGQGRYEQYF	TRBD1	TRBJ2-7	-	TRBV5-6
TGTGCCAGCAGTTCAGGGTTACAGCCCCAGCATTTT	CASSSGLQPQHF	-	TRBJ1-5	-	TRBV27
TGTGCCATCAGTGAGTCGCAGGGCGGGGGGGGCCTCACAGATACGCAGTATTTT	CAISESQGGGGLTDTQYF	TRBD2	TRBJ2-3	-	TRBV10-3
TGTGCCAGCAGTGGGTACGGTTACGAGCAGTACTTC	CASSGYGYEQYF	-	TRBJ2-7	-	TRBV25-1
TGTGCCAGCAGTTTAGGGGAGGGAATCCGTGGCTACACCTTC	CASSLGEGIRGYTF	-	TRBJ1-2	-	TRBV6-5
TGCGCCAGCAGCTTGGCGGGGATGGGCAATCAGCCCCAGCATTTT	CASSLAGMGNQPQHF	-	TRBJ1-5	-	TRBV5-1
TGCGCCAGCAGCCTCGAACGAGGGTCGGATACGCAGTATTTT	CASSLERGSDTQYF	-	TRBJ2-3	-	TRBV5-1
TGCGCCAGCAGCGGGACAGGGGCAGATACGCAGTATTTT	CASSGTGADTQYF	TRBD1	TRBJ2-3	-	TRBV5-1
TGTGCCAGCTCACCCGGCCTCCCGGGGACAGGGGGTTGGGACACTGAAGCTTTCTTT	CASSPGLPGTGGWDTEAFF	TRBD1	TRBJ1-1	-	TRBV18
TGTGCCTGGAACCGGGGGGTCACTGAAGCTTTCTTT	CAWNRGVTEAFF	-	TRBJ1-1	-	TRBV30
TGTGCCATCAGTGAGGGGGCAGGGGGCGCAGATGGCTACACCTTC	CAISEGAGGADGYTF	TRBD1	TRBJ1-2	-	TRBV10-3
TGTGCCAGCAGTGGACAGGGTGAAAAACTGTTTTTT	CASSGQGEKLFF	TRBD1	TRBJ1-4	-	TRBV28
TGTGCCAGCAGTTTTTGGCTCGGACGGGCAGGGACAAACAATGAGCAGTTCTTC	CASSFWLGRAGTNNEQFF	-	TRBJ2-1	-	TRBV28
TGTGCCAGCAGCTCCCTAGGGGAGGGCGCAGATACGCAGTATTTT	CASSSLGEGADTQYF	TRBD2	TRBJ2-3	-	TRBV7-9
TGCGCCAGCAGGGAGACAGGGGCTCACGAGCAGTACTTC	CASRETGAHEQYF	TRBD1	TRBJ2-7	-	TRBV10-1
TGCAGCGTCACGGACAGGGGGGCTGGGGCCAACGTCCTGACTTTC	CSVTDRGAGANVLTF	TRBD1	TRBJ2-6	-	TRBV29-1
TGTGCCAGCAGTTTAAAGGGGTGGACTGAAGCTTTCTTT	CASSLKGWTEAFF	-	TRBJ1-1	once	TRBV12-3/TRBV12-4
TGTGCCAGCAGCCCCATGACTAGCGGGAGGCCCTACGAGCAGTACTTC	CASSPMTSGRPYEQYF	TRBD2	TRBJ2-7	-	TRBV5-4
TGTGCCAGCAGCGGACAGCTTTCCTACAATGAGCAGTTCTTC	CASSGQLSYNEQFF	-	TRBJ2-1	-	TRBV27